Listed below are T cell receptor beta chains from one sample, sequenced in a study of T cells in Graves' hyperthyroidism and ophthalmopathy. TCRdb ran MiXCR on the multiplex PCR reads and lists one entry per CDR3 protein. The profile shows around 400,000 distinct CDR3 sequences, 15% of them singletons. The sequenced sample consisted of blood. The receptors were gathered from a woman in her sixties with Graves' ophthalmopathy. Each CDR3 is given with its conserved first and last residue. Fields, in order: clone size, D gene, CDR3 length, V gene, J gene, CDR3 protein, CDR3 DNA. D genes are given only for firm matches. Part of the rows lack a size; the others show once, few, many or a class for expanded clones.

abundance: many; d_gene: NA; len: 15; v_gene: TRBV5-6; j_gene: TRBJ2-1; CDR3aa: CASSLGSGPYNEQFF; CDR3nt: TGTGCCAGCAGCCTGGGGTCAGGGCCCTACAATGAGCAGTTCTTC
abundance: many; d_gene: TRBD2; len: 16; v_gene: TRBV12-3/TRBV12-4; j_gene: TRBJ2-7; CDR3aa: CASSPRTSGSSYEQYF; CDR3nt: TGTGCCAGCAGTCCCCGGACTAGCGGGAGCTCCTACGAGCAGTACTTC
abundance: NA; d_gene: TRBD2; len: 17; v_gene: TRBV19; j_gene: TRBJ2-1; CDR3aa: CASSIDPGGSSYNEQFF; CDR3nt: TGTGCCAGTAGTATAGATCCGGGCGGGAGCTCCTACAATGAGCAGTTCTTC
abundance: NA; d_gene: NA; len: 12; v_gene: TRBV9; j_gene: TRBJ1-6; CDR3aa: CASSVGDSPLHF; CDR3nt: TGTGCCAGCAGCGTAGGGGATTCACCCCTCCACTTT
abundance: few; d_gene: NA; len: 14; v_gene: TRBV6-6; j_gene: TRBJ2-1; CDR3aa: CASSYGGLGNEQFF; CDR3nt: TGTGCCAGCAGTTACGGGGGTCTCGGGAATGAGCAGTTCTTC
abundance: few; d_gene: TRBD2; len: 16; v_gene: TRBV4-1; j_gene: TRBJ2-7; CDR3aa: CASSQDPVTSGSEQYF; CDR3nt: TGCGCCAGCAGCCAAGATCCGGTGACTAGCGGGAGCGAGCAGTACTTC
abundance: many; d_gene: NA; len: 11; v_gene: TRBV20-1; j_gene: TRBJ1-1; CDR3aa: CSARDPSEAFF; CDR3nt: TGCAGTGCTAGAGATCCTTCTGAAGCTTTCTTT
abundance: NA; d_gene: TRBD2; len: 14; v_gene: TRBV28; j_gene: TRBJ2-7; CDR3aa: CASSSSGRAFEQYF; CDR3nt: TGTGCCAGCAGTTCAAGCGGGAGGGCCTTCGAGCAGTACTTC
abundance: few; d_gene: NA; len: 14; v_gene: TRBV27; j_gene: TRBJ2-1; CDR3aa: CASSLISGTNEQFF; CDR3nt: TGTGCCAGCAGTTTAATAAGCGGGACAAATGAGCAGTTCTTC
abundance: NA; d_gene: NA; len: 14; v_gene: TRBV6-1; j_gene: TRBJ2-3; CDR3aa: CASSRERGTDTQYF; CDR3nt: TGTGCCAGCAGTCGGGAGAGAGGGACAGATACGCAGTATTTT
abundance: NA; d_gene: NA; len: 13; v_gene: TRBV20-1; j_gene: TRBJ1-3; CDR3aa: CSAADEYGNTIYF; CDR3nt: TGCAGTGCTGCGGACGAATATGGAAACACCATATATTTT
abundance: many; d_gene: TRBD2; len: 16; v_gene: TRBV11-2; j_gene: TRBJ2-7; CDR3aa: CASSPRLMAGAYEQYF; CDR3nt: TGTGCCAGCAGCCCAAGGCTGATGGCGGGAGCGTACGAGCAGTACTTC
abundance: many; d_gene: NA; len: 17; v_gene: TRBV13; j_gene: TRBJ2-3; CDR3aa: CASSLSLAGPNTDTQYF; CDR3nt: TGTGCCAGCAGCTTGTCGTTGGCAGGGCCAAACACAGATACGCAGTATTTT
abundance: many; d_gene: TRBD2; len: 13; v_gene: TRBV5-1; j_gene: TRBJ2-1; CDR3aa: CASSLGTSNEQFF; CDR3nt: TGCGCCAGCAGCTTGGGGACTAGCAATGAGCAGTTCTTC
abundance: many; d_gene: NA; len: 14; v_gene: TRBV7-8; j_gene: TRBJ2-1; CDR3aa: CASSFGFRSDEQFF; CDR3nt: TGTGCCAGCAGCTTCGGATTTCGAAGCGATGAGCAGTTCTTC
abundance: many; d_gene: TRBD2; len: 17; v_gene: TRBV3-1; j_gene: TRBJ2-3; CDR3aa: CASSLRSGRARGDTQYF; CDR3nt: TGTGCCAGCAGCCTCCGCAGCGGGAGGGCCAGGGGAGATACGCAGTATTTT
abundance: many; d_gene: TRBD2; len: 17; v_gene: TRBV14; j_gene: TRBJ2-3; CDR3aa: CASSQTTGTSGTDTQYF; CDR3nt: TGTGCCAGCAGCCAAACAACCGGGACTAGCGGGACGGATACGCAGTATTTT
abundance: many; d_gene: NA; len: 13; v_gene: TRBV3-1; j_gene: TRBJ2-1; CDR3aa: CASSQSWENEQFF; CDR3nt: TGTGCCAGCAGCCAGAGTTGGGAGAATGAGCAGTTCTTC
abundance: many; d_gene: NA; len: 13; v_gene: TRBV2; j_gene: TRBJ1-1; CDR3aa: CASSEDSFTEAFF; CDR3nt: TGTGCCAGCAGTGAAGACAGTTTCACTGAAGCTTTCTTT
abundance: many; d_gene: NA; len: 15; v_gene: TRBV5-1; j_gene: TRBJ2-2; CDR3aa: CASCPRDTNTGELFF; CDR3nt: TGCGCCAGCTGTCCCCGGGACACGAACACCGGGGAGCTGTTTTTT
abundance: many; d_gene: NA; len: 14; v_gene: TRBV30; j_gene: TRBJ2-7; CDR3aa: CAWSPGIGSYEQYF; CDR3nt: TGTGCCTGGAGTCCCGGGATCGGGTCCTACGAGCAGTACTTC
abundance: few; d_gene: TRBD1; len: 13; v_gene: TRBV7-8; j_gene: TRBJ1-2; CDR3aa: CASSLRQGYGYTF; CDR3nt: TGTGCCAGCAGCTTAAGACAGGGCTATGGCTACACCTTC
abundance: many; d_gene: TRBD2; len: 16; v_gene: TRBV11-2; j_gene: TRBJ2-5; CDR3aa: CASSLGPHGRGETQYF; CDR3nt: TGTGCCAGCAGCTTAGGCCCCCACGGGAGGGGAGAGACCCAGTACTTC
abundance: many; d_gene: NA; len: 19; v_gene: TRBV7-9; j_gene: TRBJ2-4; CDR3aa: CASSRGGGVASGAKNIQYF; CDR3nt: TGTGCCAGCAGCCGAGGAGGGGGGGTAGCGAGTGGCGCCAAAAACATTCAGTACTTC
abundance: NA; d_gene: NA; len: 15; v_gene: TRBV7-2; j_gene: TRBJ2-4; CDR3aa: CASSLGTKNGDIQYF; CDR3nt: TGTGCCAGCAGCCTGGGGACAAAGAACGGGGACATTCAGTACTTC
abundance: many; d_gene: TRBD2; len: 12; v_gene: TRBV20-1; j_gene: TRBJ2-3; CDR3aa: CSAMGGSLTQYF; CDR3nt: TGCAGTGCTATGGGCGGGAGTTTGACGCAGTATTTT
abundance: many; d_gene: TRBD2; len: 16; v_gene: TRBV24-1; j_gene: TRBJ2-1; CDR3aa: CATRGPGLAGDYEQFF; CDR3nt: TGTGCCACCAGGGGCCCCGGACTAGCGGGAGACTATGAGCAGTTCTTC
abundance: many; d_gene: NA; len: 13; v_gene: TRBV6-1; j_gene: TRBJ2-7; CDR3aa: CASSDHTVHEQYF; CDR3nt: TGTGCCAGCAGTGACCACACCGTCCACGAGCAGTACTTC
abundance: NA; d_gene: TRBD2; len: 13; v_gene: TRBV3-1; j_gene: TRBJ2-7; CDR3aa: CASSPAGEYEQYF; CDR3nt: TGTGCCAGCAGTCCAGCGGGAGAATACGAGCAGTACTTC
abundance: few; d_gene: TRBD1; len: 14; v_gene: TRBV4-1; j_gene: TRBJ2-7; CDR3aa: CASSLRQGAIEQYF; CDR3nt: TGCGCCAGCAGCCTTCGACAGGGGGCCATCGAGCAGTACTTC
abundance: many; d_gene: NA; len: 14; v_gene: TRBV20-1; j_gene: TRBJ2-5; CDR3aa: CSARSGSGQETQYF; CDR3nt: TGCAGTGCTAGATCAGGGAGCGGTCAAGAGACCCAGTACTTC
abundance: NA; d_gene: TRBD2; len: 18; v_gene: TRBV14; j_gene: TRBJ2-4; CDR3aa: CASSQGLAGGNAENIQYF; CDR3nt: TGTGCCAGCAGCCAAGGGCTAGCGGGAGGGAACGCCGAAAACATTCAGTACTTC